This is a list of T cell receptor beta chains from one sample in a study of cytomegalovirus exposure and HLA in healthy donors. Some clones are missing from TCRdb's copy, which holds only in-frame ones; the method was immunoSEQ multiplex PCR. Of roughly 43,000 clones listed, approximately 75% are singletons. Material: PBMCs. The receptors here all came from a man younger than 45 in good health and CMV-seronegative. The CDR3 runs from the conserved cysteine through the conserved F or W. A D gene is named only where the DNA matches it firmly. The size field is filled for only some rows; it gives once, few, many or a size class.

J gene: TRBJ1-2
clone size: few
V gene: TRBV19
D gene: TRBD1
CDR3 protein: CASSISTGGYGYTF
CDR3 DNA: TGTGCCAGTAGTATTTCGACAGGGGGGTATGGCTACACCTTC

J gene: TRBJ1-2
clone size: -
V gene: TRBV9
D gene: -
CDR3 protein: CASSVDSYGYTF
CDR3 DNA: TGTGCCAGCAGCGTAGACAGCTATGGCTACACCTTC

J gene: TRBJ1-3
clone size: -
V gene: TRBV18
D gene: -
CDR3 protein: CASSLSRPDSGNTIYF
CDR3 DNA: TGTGCCAGCTCACTTTCACGTCCAGATTCTGGAAACACCATATATTTT

J gene: TRBJ1-2
clone size: -
V gene: TRBV27
D gene: TRBD1
CDR3 protein: CASSFWDRRGGYTF
CDR3 DNA: TGTGCCAGCAGTTTTTGGGACAGGCGGGGTGGCTACACCTTC

J gene: TRBJ1-2
clone size: few
V gene: TRBV10-1
D gene: -
CDR3 protein: CASSESGRPGGYTF
CDR3 DNA: TGCGCCAGCAGTGAGTCGGGTAGGCCGGGAGGCTACACCTTC

J gene: TRBJ2-3
clone size: -
V gene: TRBV7-2
D gene: TRBD2
CDR3 protein: CASSPGLAASTDTQYF
CDR3 DNA: TGTGCCAGCAGTCCGGGACTAGCGGCGAGCACAGATACGCAGTATTTT

J gene: TRBJ2-7
clone size: -
V gene: TRBV4-2
D gene: TRBD2
CDR3 protein: CASSQRASGSYEQYF
CDR3 DNA: TGTGCCAGCAGCCAAAGGGCTAGCGGCTCCTACGAGCAGTACTTC

J gene: TRBJ2-6
clone size: -
V gene: TRBV29-1
D gene: -
CDR3 protein: CSVVDSTNTGANVLTF
CDR3 DNA: TGCAGCGTTGTCGACAGTACGAATACCGGGGCCAACGTCCTGACTTTC

J gene: TRBJ2-5
clone size: -
V gene: TRBV7-9
D gene: TRBD2
CDR3 protein: CASSLTSGGRETQYF
CDR3 DNA: TGTGCCAGCAGCCTTACTAGCGGGGGTCGGGAGACCCAGTACTTC

J gene: TRBJ1-2
clone size: -
V gene: TRBV19
D gene: -
CDR3 protein: CASSISGSYGYTF
CDR3 DNA: TGTGCCAGTAGTATTTCGGGGTCCTATGGCTACACCTTC

J gene: TRBJ2-6
clone size: -
V gene: TRBV5-4
D gene: -
CDR3 protein: CASSSGLLTGGASGANVLTF
CDR3 DNA: TGTGCCAGCAGCTCGGGCCTCCTGACGGGCGGGGCTTCTGGGGCCAACGTCCTGACTTTC

J gene: TRBJ2-7
clone size: -
V gene: TRBV7-9
D gene: -
CDR3 protein: CASSLVGGDSSYEQYF
CDR3 DNA: TGTGCCAGCAGCTTAGTAGGAGGGGACTCTTCCTACGAGCAGTACTTC

J gene: TRBJ2-1
clone size: -
V gene: TRBV18
D gene: -
CDR3 protein: CASSPQGREDEQFF
CDR3 DNA: TGTGCCAGCTCACCACAGGGCAGGGAGGATGAGCAGTTCTTC

J gene: TRBJ1-2
clone size: -
V gene: TRBV27
D gene: TRBD1
CDR3 protein: CASRTFNRGREEDTF
CDR3 DNA: TGTGCCAGCAGGACTTTCAACAGGGGGCGAGAGGAGGACACCTTC

J gene: TRBJ2-4
clone size: once
V gene: TRBV4-3
D gene: TRBD2
CDR3 protein: CASSPKRTSGKNIQYF
CDR3 DNA: TGCGCCAGCAGCCCGAAACGGACTAGCGGGAAAAACATTCAGTACTTC

J gene: TRBJ2-1
clone size: -
V gene: TRBV15
D gene: TRBD2
CDR3 protein: CATSRDQMSLLAGGINEQFF
CDR3 DNA: TGTGCCACCAGCAGAGATCAAATGTCCTTACTAGCGGGAGGGATCAATGAGCAGTTCTTC

J gene: TRBJ1-3
clone size: -
V gene: TRBV7-2
D gene: -
CDR3 protein: CASSQEVWTGNTIYF
CDR3 DNA: TGTGCCAGCAGCCAAGAGGTCTGGACTGGAAACACCATATATTTT

J gene: TRBJ1-1
clone size: -
V gene: TRBV6-5
D gene: TRBD1
CDR3 protein: CASSPRDRGNTEAFF
CDR3 DNA: TGTGCCAGCAGCCCCAGGGACAGGGGGAACACTGAAGCTTTCTTT

J gene: TRBJ2-7
clone size: -
V gene: TRBV27
D gene: -
CDR3 protein: CASSPEVDYEQYF
CDR3 DNA: TGTGCCAGCAGTCCCGAGGTAGACTACGAGCAGTACTTC

J gene: TRBJ2-1
clone size: -
V gene: TRBV6-4
D gene: -
CDR3 protein: CASSDSRRVSYNEQFF
CDR3 DNA: TGTGCCAGCAGTGACTCTAGGAGAGTTAGCTACAATGAGCAGTTCTTC

J gene: TRBJ2-7
clone size: -
V gene: TRBV7-9
D gene: TRBD2
CDR3 protein: CASSLELSGNEQYF
CDR3 DNA: TGTGCCAGCAGCTTAGAACTTAGCGGGAACGAGCAGTACTTC

J gene: TRBJ1-1
clone size: -
V gene: TRBV18
D gene: TRBD1
CDR3 protein: CASTTGGRNTEAFF
CDR3 DNA: TGTGCCAGCACCACAGGGGGCAGGAACACTGAAGCTTTCTTT

J gene: TRBJ2-3
clone size: -
V gene: TRBV5-8
D gene: TRBD1
CDR3 protein: CASTEQGAKDTQYF
CDR3 DNA: TGTGCCAGCACCGAACAGGGGGCGAAGGATACGCAGTATTTT

J gene: TRBJ2-3
clone size: -
V gene: TRBV7-9
D gene: -
CDR3 protein: CASSLGQGGGTDTQYF
CDR3 DNA: TGTGCCAGCAGCTTAGGTCAGGGGGGAGGCACAGATACGCAGTATTTT

J gene: TRBJ2-5
clone size: -
V gene: TRBV7-9
D gene: TRBD2
CDR3 protein: CSSREAPGLAGVETQYF
CDR3 DNA: TGTTCCAGCAGAGAGGCACCGGGACTAGCGGGAGTAGAGACCCAGTACTTC

J gene: TRBJ1-1
clone size: once
V gene: TRBV5-4
D gene: -
CDR3 protein: CASSSLTDGRSGAFF
CDR3 DNA: TGTGCCAGCAGCTCACTAACAGACGGGCGGTCAGGGGCTTTCTTT

J gene: TRBJ1-4
clone size: -
V gene: TRBV28
D gene: -
CDR3 protein: CASSFRGDEKLFF
CDR3 DNA: TGTGCCAGCAGTTTCAGGGGTGATGAAAAACTGTTTTTT

J gene: TRBJ2-2
clone size: few
V gene: TRBV6-4
D gene: -
CDR3 protein: CASSERDTGELFF
CDR3 DNA: TGTGCCAGCAGTGAGCGGGACACCGGGGAGCTGTTTTTT

J gene: TRBJ2-6
clone size: -
V gene: TRBV7-6
D gene: TRBD1
CDR3 protein: CASSRTGGSGANVLTF
CDR3 DNA: TGTGCCAGCAGCCGAACAGGGGGCTCTGGGGCCAACGTCCTGACTTTC

J gene: TRBJ2-1
clone size: -
V gene: TRBV19
D gene: TRBD2
CDR3 protein: CASSRGLADNEQFF
CDR3 DNA: TGTGCCAGTAGTAGGGGACTAGCGGACAATGAGCAGTTCTTC

J gene: TRBJ2-7
clone size: -
V gene: TRBV9
D gene: -
CDR3 protein: CASSVLPGNTYEQYF
CDR3 DNA: TGTGCCAGCAGCGTCTTGCCGGGAAATACCTACGAGCAGTACTTC

J gene: TRBJ2-1
clone size: few
V gene: TRBV19
D gene: TRBD2
CDR3 protein: CASSSIAGGRNEQFF
CDR3 DNA: TGTGCCAGTAGTTCGATAGCGGGAGGTAGGAATGAGCAGTTCTTC

J gene: TRBJ2-7
clone size: -
V gene: TRBV11-2
D gene: TRBD1
CDR3 protein: CASSLVTGATYEQYF
CDR3 DNA: TGTGCCAGCAGCTTAGTCACAGGGGCTACCTACGAGCAGTACTTC

J gene: TRBJ1-1
clone size: -
V gene: TRBV2
D gene: TRBD1
CDR3 protein: CARGTGGYLNTEAFF
CDR3 DNA: TGTGCCAGGGGGACAGGGGGCTACCTGAACACTGAAGCTTTCTTT

J gene: TRBJ2-4
clone size: -
V gene: TRBV5-5
D gene: TRBD2
CDR3 protein: CASSPPYPIAGDIQYF
CDR3 DNA: TGTGCCAGCAGCCCTCCCTACCCCATCGCGGGGGACATTCAGTACTTC

J gene: TRBJ2-1
clone size: -
V gene: TRBV19
D gene: TRBD2
CDR3 protein: CASTKFGGLAGVNEQFF
CDR3 DNA: TGTGCCAGTACCAAGTTCGGGGGACTAGCGGGAGTAAATGAGCAGTTCTTC